The sequence of this T cell receptor (beta chain) was determined in a study of cytomegalovirus exposure and HLA in healthy donors. In the study overall: As an earlier analysis found, about 190 million T cells yielded 95 million to 130 million unique TCR beta sequences. Overall study results and limits: Beyond CMV serostatus, there was no information to go on about immune exposure.

The PCR used 60 Vbeta and 13 Jbeta primers. The authors' processing: A follow-up analysis tallied tens of millions of unique TCR beta chains, roughly 11 million shared. Only in-frame clones appear in the TCRdb table, and some are missing; sequencing was by immunoSEQ multiplex PCR. D and trimming come from the DNA, and the V and J calls and clone size come from that table. The profile shows 100,000 to 150,000 clones, just under 85% of them singletons. The ends were cut back, 5 bases at V and 6 bases at J, with 14 bases in the middle. CDR1 and CDR2 from the germline V gene are LNHNV and YYDKDF (reference sequence). The length of the CDR3 is 14 residues. With regard to this clone: Its target is not known.

The V call is TRBV15, the J call TRBJ1-5; D gene unclear. The sample consisted of PBMCs. This receptor was identified in a boy aged 2 to 10 in good health and CMV-seronegative. CDR3 loop: CATSRVVEGQPQHF. For the CDR3, the DNA is TGTGCCACCAGCCGGGTGGTGGAGGGTCAGCCCCAGCATTTT.